Below, 3 T cell receptor beta chains from the same sample are listed, as sequenced in a study of T cell responses to AZD1222 COVID-19 vaccine. TCRdb keeps only in-frame clones here, not all; method: immunoSEQ multiplex PCR. Of 90,000 to 150,000 clones in the sample, more than 80% are singletons; the top ten hold roughly 4.2%. The sequences come from peripheral blood, collected 28 days after the second dose of the MenACWY control vaccine. The origin of the receptors is an adult who received the MenACWY meningococcal vaccine as a control.

The chain uses TRBV18 and TRBJ2-7; 8 positions match TRBD1. This CDR3 has 15 amino acids. The V gene end was trimmed by 2 bases and the J gene end by 3 bases; junction bases not matched to a gene: 6. Germline CDR1 reads KGHSH; CDR2 reads LQKENI. CDR3 sequence reads: CASSPKTGAGYEQYF. CDR3 nucleotide sequence: TGTGCCAGCTCACCAAAGACAGGGGCGGGCTACGAGCAGTACTTC. Using reference TRBV18 and TRBJ2-7 for the parts outside the CDR3, the full variable domain is NAGVMQNPRHLVRRRGQEARLRCSPMKGHSHVYWYRQLPEEGLKFMVYLQKENIIDESGMPKERFSAEFPKEGPSILRIQQVVRGDSAAYFCASSPKTGAGYEQYFGPGTRLTVT.

This clone appeared once. J is TRBJ1-1 and V is TRBV15; the D gene is possibly TRBD1 (5 bases). Germline values: CDR1 LNHNV, CDR2 YYDKDF (reference sequence). The CDR3 sequence is 15 residues long. Between the trimmed V and J ends, which lost 0 bases and 0 bases, there was a span of 8 bases. CDR3 bases: TGTGCCACCAGCAGAGAGGGGGGTATGAACACTGAAGCTTTCTTT. This codes for CATSREGGMNTEAFF.

The CDR3: CASIDSGLRYTQYF. The CDR3 coding sequence is TGTGCCAGTATCGATAGCGGCCTCCGTTATACGCAGTATTTT. This sequence joins TRBV5-6 and TRBJ2-3; possibly TRBD2 for D (6 bases). Germline V lookup: CDR1 SGHDT, CDR2 YYEEEE. There are 14 residues in the CDR3. V was trimmed by 8 bases and J by 7 bases, leaving 20 bases between them.